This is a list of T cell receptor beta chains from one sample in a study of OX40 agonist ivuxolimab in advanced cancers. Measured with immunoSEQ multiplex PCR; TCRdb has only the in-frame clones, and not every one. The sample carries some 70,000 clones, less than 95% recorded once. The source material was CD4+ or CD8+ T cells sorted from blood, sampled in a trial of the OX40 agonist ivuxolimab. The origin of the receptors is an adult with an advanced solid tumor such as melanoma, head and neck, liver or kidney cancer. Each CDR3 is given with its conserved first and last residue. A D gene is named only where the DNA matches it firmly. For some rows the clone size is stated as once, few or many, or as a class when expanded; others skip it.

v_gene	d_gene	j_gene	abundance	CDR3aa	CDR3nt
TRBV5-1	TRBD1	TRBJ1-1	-	CASSASTGGARNTEAFF	TGCGCCAGCAGCGCAAGCACAGGGGGCGCCCGGAACACTGAAGCTTTCTTT
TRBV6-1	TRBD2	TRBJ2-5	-	CASRKAGWGGETQYF	TGTGCCAGCCGGAAGGCGGGGTGGGGAGGGGAGACCCAGTACTTC
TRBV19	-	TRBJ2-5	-	CASSPSGTPETQYF	TGTGCCAGTAGTCCTAGTGGGACTCCTGAGACCCAGTACTTC
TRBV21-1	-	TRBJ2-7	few	CASSKFGSHHFEQYF	TGTGCCAGCAGCAAATTTGGCAGCCATCACTTCGAGCAGTACTTC
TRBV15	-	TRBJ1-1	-	CATSLTAGTEAFF	TGTGCCACCAGCCTGACGGCGGGCACTGAAGCTTTCTTT
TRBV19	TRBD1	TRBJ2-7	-	CASSLTGDRGEQYF	TGTGCCAGTAGTCTCACTGGGGACAGAGGCGAGCAGTACTTC
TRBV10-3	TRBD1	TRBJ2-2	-	CAISALTGGPTGELFF	TGTGCCATCAGCGCGTTGACAGGGGGTCCCACCGGGGAGCTGTTTTTT
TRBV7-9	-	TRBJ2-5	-	CASSFFSLSAVETQYF	TGTGCCAGCAGCTTTTTTTCCCTGAGCGCGGTAGAGACCCAGTACTTC
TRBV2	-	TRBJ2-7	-	CASNSAGEQYF	TGTGCCAGCAACTCGGCGGGCGAGCAGTACTTC
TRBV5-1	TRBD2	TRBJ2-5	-	CASSFRGGQETQYF	TGCGCCAGCAGCTTCCGGGGGGGCCAAGAGACCCAGTACTTC
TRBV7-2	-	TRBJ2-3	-	CASSPLGSDTQYF	TGTGCCAGCAGTCCCCTAGGTTCAGATACGCAGTATTTT
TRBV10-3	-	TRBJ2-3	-	CAISALASDTQYF	TGTGCCATCAGTGCCCTAGCCTCAGATACGCAGTATTTT
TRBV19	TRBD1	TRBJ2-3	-	CASSIGQGAQDTQYF	TGTGCCAGTAGTATCGGACAGGGGGCTCAAGATACGCAGTATTTT
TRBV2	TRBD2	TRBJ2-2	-	CASIGGRNTGELFF	TGTGCCAGCATCGGGGGGAGGAACACCGGGGAGCTGTTTTTT
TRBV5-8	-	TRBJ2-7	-	CASSGRGVHEQYF	TGTGCCAGCAGCGGGAGGGGGGTCCACGAGCAGTACTTC
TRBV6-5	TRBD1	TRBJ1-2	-	CASSFSRGEGYTF	TGTGCCAGCAGTTTTAGCAGGGGGGAGGGCTACACCTTC
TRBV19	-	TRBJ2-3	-	CASSAVSSTDTQYF	TGTGCCAGTAGTGCTGTATCTAGCACAGATACGCAGTATTTT
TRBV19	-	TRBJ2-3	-	CASSVSGLPDTQYF	TGTGCCAGTAGTGTGTCAGGGCTCCCAGATACGCAGTATTTT
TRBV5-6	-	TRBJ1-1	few	CASSFSPGTIKEAFF	TGTGCCAGCAGCTTTTCGCCGGGTACTATTAAGGAAGCTTTCTTT
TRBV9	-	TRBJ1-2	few	CASSAVWGGYTF	TGTGCCAGCAGCGCTGTTTGGGGGGGCTACACCTTC
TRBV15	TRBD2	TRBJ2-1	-	CATSRPTSGTLNEQFF	TGTGCCACCAGCAGGCCGACTAGCGGGACTCTCAATGAGCAGTTCTTC
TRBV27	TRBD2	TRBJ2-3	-	CASSLSTGLAGESDTQYF	TGTGCCAGCAGTTTATCGACCGGACTAGCGGGAGAATCAGATACGCAGTATTTT
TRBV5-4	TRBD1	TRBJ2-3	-	CASTGYNRDRGPTDTQYF	TGTGCCAGTACGGGCTACAACCGGGACAGGGGACCCACAGATACGCAGTATTTT
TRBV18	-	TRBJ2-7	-	CASSPSQPFYEQYF	TGTGCCAGCTCACCAAGCCAGCCATTCTACGAGCAGTACTTC
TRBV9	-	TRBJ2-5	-	CASSVDAERETQYF	TGTGCCAGCAGCGTAGATGCGGAGAGGGAGACCCAGTACTTC
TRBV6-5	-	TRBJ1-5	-	CASSYSGHLNQPQHF	TGTGCCAGCAGTTACTCCGGACACCTCAATCAGCCCCAGCATTTT
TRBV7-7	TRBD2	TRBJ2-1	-	CASSPRTSASSYNEQFF	TGTGCTAGCAGCCCACGGACTAGCGCGAGCTCCTACAATGAGCAGTTCTTC
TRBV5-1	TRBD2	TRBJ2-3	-	CASSLLAGDTDTQYF	TGCGCCAGCAGCTTGTTGGCGGGGGACACAGATACGCAGTATTTT
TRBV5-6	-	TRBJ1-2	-	CASSWATEKYGYTF	TGTGCCAGCAGCTGGGCTACAGAGAAGTATGGCTACACCTTC
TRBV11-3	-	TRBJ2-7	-	CASSKDGPYEQYF	TGTGCCAGCAGCAAGGACGGCCCCTACGAGCAGTACTTC
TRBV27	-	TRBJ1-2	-	CASNLRPGISDGYTF	TGTGCCAGCAATTTGCGCCCCGGAATATCTGATGGCTACACCTTC